This T cell receptor beta chain came from a study of T cell repertoires in cytomegalovirus infection. Per the germline V gene, CDR1 is DFQATT and CDR2 is SNEGSKA (reference sequence). The junction had 7 bases not matched to a gene; V was cut back by 3 bases and J by 5 bases. This CDR3 region has 14 residues. A note on this clonotype: Its matching antigen is unknown.

TCRdb re-analysed the reads in MiXCR, keeping a single row per CDR3 protein. Of 650,000 to 850,000 distinct CDR3 sequences listed, almost 30% are singletons. The source is a human donor in good health (CMV status not recorded). Some clones in this sample may be carry-over from other donors' samples. The sequenced sample was cultured CD8+ T cells from PBMCs, obtained from culture after CMV antigen stimulation. The chain recombines TRBV20-1 with TRBJ1-5; 7 positions agree with TRBD1. As DNA, the CDR3 is TGCAGTGCTAGGCGAGGGGGCAGCCATCAGCCCCAGCATTTT. Protein product: CSARRGGSHQPQHF.